A single sample is the source of the 16 T cell receptor beta chains below, sequenced in a study of regulatory T cells in long-lasting Graves disease. Construction of TCR beta libraries relied on iRepertoire HTBI primers and on Arm-PCR targeting CDR3 regions. TCRdb re-derived calls from the multiplex PCR reads in MiXCR, one entry per CDR3 protein. Here the sample spans 410,000 or so distinct CDR3 sequences, about 15% being singletons. Time point meaning: newly diagnosed GD, antithyroid drugs for less than 3 months. With RNA extracted from PBMCs as input, the TCR library was made. The data were also submitted as part of a second study, on T cells in Graves' hyperthyroidism and ophthalmopathy.

This material consisted of peripheral blood mononuclear cells (PBMCs), taken at new diagnosis, from a patient treated with antithyroid drugs. These receptors all stem from a woman in her 30s with Graves disease.

This clonotype showed up many times. This chain uses TRBV2 with TRBJ1-5; D is perhaps TRBD1 (5 bases). The CDR3 spans 16 residues. Germline V gene sequence: CDR1 SNHLY, CDR2 FYNNEI. The V end was cut by 1 base, the J end by 1 base, with 11 bases between. The CDR3 reads CASSEGGRRSNQPQHF. CDR3 sequence (DNA): TGTGCCAGCAGTGAAGGGGGGAGGAGAAGCAATCAGCCCCAGCATTTT.

V gene TRBV2 combines with J gene TRBJ2-2, with 7 bases lining up with TRBD1. V was clipped by 6 bases and J by 1 base; unmatched bases: 8. This CDR3 contains 16 residues. Per the germline V gene, CDR1 is SNHLY and CDR2 is FYNNEI. CDR3 loop: CASRDRDRKNTGELFF. The CDR3 DNA is TGTGCCAGCAGGGACCGGGACAGAAAGAACACCGGGGAGCTGTTTTTT.

In this sample, this clonotype turned up many times. An end of the junction does not agree with germline; a read error may underlie this. The chain couples TRBV24-1 to TRBJ2-1; D gene unclear. Germline CDR1 and CDR2: KGHDR and SFDVKD. CDR3 length: 14 amino acids. The CDR3 is CATSGLGSSNEQFF. The CDR3 DNA reads as TGTGCCACCAGTGGCTTGGGGTCCTCCAATGAGCAGTTCTTC.

This clonotype was seen only a few times. The chain links TRBV27 to TRBJ2-3; 8 positions agree with TRBD2. This CDR3 has 14 residues. Germline assignment: CDR1 MNHEY and CDR2 SMNVEV (reference sequence). The junction had 8 bases not matched to a gene; V was cut back by 3 bases and J by 9 bases. The CDR3 sequence is CASSLVASGGTQYF. Written as DNA, the CDR3 is TGTGCCAGCAGTTTGGTGGCGTCGGGGGGGACGCAGTATTTT.

This clonotype occurred many times. This chain uses TRBV11-2 with TRBJ2-7; D remains ambiguous. The CDR3 sequence is 11 residues long. The V end lost 4 bases, the J end lost 3 bases, and 4 bases lay between the germline ends. CDR1 is SGHAT, CDR2 FQNNGV, per germline. The CDR3 DNA reads as TGTGCCAGCAGCTCGTACTACGAGCAGTACTTC. Its translation is CASSSYYEQYF.

This clonotype has at least ten counts. The chain joins TRBV7-8 to TRBJ1-1, with D perhaps matching TRBD1 (5 bases). Trimming took 1 base from V and 1 from J, leaving 13 bases between them. Germline V gene data show CDR1 as SGHVS and CDR2 as FQNEAQ. This CDR3 has 16 amino acids. The DNA of the CDR3 is TGTGCCAGCAGCTTAGTTGGGGGATTGTCGAACACTGAAGCTTTCTTT. Its protein product is CASSLVGGLSNTEAFF.

This clonotype turned up a few times. The J gene is TRBJ2-2, the V gene TRBV24-1, with 7 bases aligning to TRBD1. Germline V gives CDR1 KGHDR, CDR2 SFDVKD. Trimming cost V 4 bases and J 0 bases; bases outside gene matches: 7. The CDR3 is 17 amino acids. The CDR3 here is CATSETNRGPNTGELFF. The CDR3 nucleotides are TGTGCCACCAGTGAGACGAACAGGGGACCGAACACCGGGGAGCTGTTTTTT.

This clonotype was seen ten or more times. The chain combines TRBV3-1 with TRBJ1-1, with 7 nucleotides matching TRBD1. The V gene end was trimmed by 3 bases and the J gene end by 5 bases; junction bases not matched to a gene: 3. Germline CDR1 is LGHDT and CDR2 is YNNKEL (reference sequence). The CDR3 contains 13 residues. The DNA of the CDR3 is TGTGCCAGCAGCCACGTACAGGGGACTGAAGCTTTCTTT. Translating it yields CASSHVQGTEAFF.

V gene TRBV20-1 combines with J gene TRBJ1-2, with 8 bases fitting TRBD1. The J segment lost 1 base and the V segment lost 0 bases, leaving 1 base of the junction unmatched. Germline lookup yields CDR1 DFQATT and CDR2 SNEGSKA (reference sequence). CDR3 size: 14 residues. CDR3 region: CSARDDRGNYGYTF. CDR3 nucleotide sequence: TGCAGTGCTAGAGATGACAGGGGTAACTATGGCTACACCTTC.

The table lists this clonotype with a few counts. This rearrangement joins TRBV30 to TRBJ2-5; 7 nucleotides line up with TRBD2. Germline-derived CDR1 and CDR2 are GTSNPN and SVGIG (reference sequence). With 2 bases clipped from V and 2 bases from J, the junction kept 5 bases outside the gene matches. This CDR3 is 14 amino acids long. CDR3 residues: CAWSWSSGQETQYF. The CDR3, as DNA: TGTGCCTGGAGTTGGTCTAGCGGACAAGAGACCCAGTACTTC. The full variable domain, completed using reference TRBV30 and TRBJ2-5, is SQTIHQWPATLVQPVGSPLSLECTVEGTSNPNLYWYRQAAGRGLQLLFYSVGIGQISSEVPQNLSASRPQDRQFILSSKKLLLSDSGFYLCAWSWSSGQETQYFGPGTRLLVL.

The rearrangement uses TRBV28 and TRBJ2-7; 7 bases are a match to TRBD1. Trimming took 7 bases from V and 0 from J; bases not matched to a gene: 9. Germline CDR1 is MDHEN and CDR2 is SYDVKM. The CDR3 runs to 15 residues. CDR3 loop: CASTARQGVSYEQYF. DNA for the CDR3: TGTGCCAGCACCGCGAGGCAGGGGGTCTCCTACGAGCAGTACTTC.

This clonotype was recorded many times. V is TRBV2 and J is TRBJ2-3; 7 bases align to TRBD2. Germline V gene lookup returns CDR1 SNHLY and CDR2 FYNNEI. V lost 5 bases, J lost 1 base, and 9 bases stayed unmatched. CDR3 length equals 16 residues. The CDR3 nucleotides read TGTGCCAGCAGTTTCGCTAGCGGCACTGGCACAGATACGCAGTATTTT. Its translation is CASSFASGTGTDTQYF.

This clonotype has ten or more counts. The CDR3: CASSFVRMQPQHF. The CDR3 DNA follows: TGTGCCAGCAGTTTCGTGCGCATGCAGCCCCAGCATTTT. The chain uses TRBV6-2 or TRBV6-3 and TRBJ1-5; no firm D call. The CDR3 sequence is 13 residues long. Germline V gene lookup returns CDR1 MNHEY and CDR2 SVGEGT. The germline V and J ends were trimmed by 4 bases and 7 bases, with 11 bases remaining between them.

This clonotype has more than one count but fewer than ten. J is TRBJ1-1 and V is TRBV7-8; D is unclear. Germline CDR1 SGHVS, CDR2 FQNEAQ. CDR3 size: 14 residues. Trimming removed 1 base from V and 3 bases from J, with 9 bases in between. DNA for the CDR3: TGTGCCAGCAGCTTAGTGGAGGGATACACTGAAGCTTTCTTT. This translates into CASSLVEGYTEAFF. The entire variable domain, with the rest obtained from reference TRBV7-8 and TRBJ1-1, is as follows: GAGVSQSPRYKVAKRGQDVALRCDPISGHVSLFWYQQALGQGPEFLTYFQNEAQLDKSGLPSDRFFAERPEGSVSTLKIQRTQQEDSAVYLCASSLVEGYTEAFFGQGTRLTVV.

The count of this clonotype is one. The J gene is TRBJ1-1, the V gene TRBV2; D call uncertain. The ends were cut back, 8 bases at V and 0 bases at J, with 25 bases in the middle. Per germline, CDR1 SNHLY and CDR2 FYNNEI. This CDR3 has 18 amino acids. CDR3 sequence (DNA): TGTGCCAGCCTCGGAGGGTATGGGATGGCAGGCCTGAACACTGAAGCTTTCTTT. Amino acids: CASLGGYGMAGLNTEAFF.

The rearrangement links TRBV5-8 to TRBJ1-5; D remains ambiguous. The ends were cut back, 1 base at V and 5 bases at J, with 7 bases in the middle. The germline CDR1 and CDR2 sequences are SGHTS and YDEGEE. CDR3 size: 13 residues. CDR3 DNA sequence: TGTGCCAGCAGCTTGCGTAAGGATCAGCCCCAGCATTTT. Amino acid sequence: CASSLRKDQPQHF.